This T cell receptor (beta chain) was recovered during a study of shared clonotypes between healthy human individuals. Study-level background: Three plates were used per donor for CD4 naive, three for CD4 memory, two for CD8 naive and one for CD8 memory.

In the original analysis: For the immunoSEQ data, sequences were junction-only without quality scores, so filtering differed. The table came from immunoSEQ multiplex PCR; TCRdb's copy has only in-frame clones and leaves some out. V and J calls and clone size are as listed in that table; D and trimming were resolved from the DNA. The data hold 2 million to 3 million clones, with under 95% observed a single time. To note about this clone: Antigen specificity is unknown.

The CDR3 loop spans 12 amino acids. The germline V and J ends were trimmed by 5 bases and 8 bases, with 12 bases remaining between them. Looked up from germline, CDR1 is MDHEN and CDR2 is SYDVKM. Study-wide points: Several donors had around 5% of their naive CD4 clonotypes in common. Clonotypes not shared had lower generation probabilities than those common to all four donors.

Sequenced input: naive CD4+ T cells from PBMCs. Subset given: CD45RA+ positively selected. The source of this sequence is a man aged 18 to 29 in good health. Some clones in this sample may be carry-over from other donors' samples. The chain employs TRBV28 and TRBJ1-2; D gene unclear. The CDR3 region is CASSRRDGGYTF. Written as DNA, the CDR3 is TGTGCCAGCAGTAGAAGGGATGGAGGCTACACCTTC.